This TCR beta chain stems from a study of OX40 agonist ivuxolimab in advanced cancers. The wider study: Three patients, one with hepatocellular carcinoma and two with cutaneous melanoma, achieved partial responses.

Trimming took off 3 bases at V and 8 bases at J, with 10 bases between the two ends. Germline assignment: CDR1 LNHDA and CDR2 SQIVND (reference sequence). The CDR3 consists of 12 residues. This clone showed up just a few times. The data were produced by immunoSEQ multiplex PCR, yet TCRdb's version contains in-frame clones alone and is incomplete. The sample includes under 50,000 clones, approximately 90% of them seen just once. This receptor was obtained from an adult with an advanced solid tumor such as melanoma, head and neck, liver or kidney cancer. The sample was CD4+ or CD8+ T cells sorted from blood, taken in a trial of the OX40 agonist ivuxolimab. The chain links TRBV19 to TRBJ1-1; no definite D call. The CDR3 loop reads CASSIGNAEAFF. DNA for the CDR3: TGTGCCAGTAGTATCGGGAATGCGGAAGCTTTCTTT.